Included here is one T cell receptor (beta chain) sequence, with context. Its antigen is not known. These data originate in a study of cytomegalovirus exposure and HLA in healthy donors. Study-wide results and caveats: There were 150 to 200 TCR beta chains listed as cytomegalovirus-associated.

Amplification used 60 Vbeta primers and 13 Jbeta primers. Produced via immunoSEQ multiplex PCR; TCRdb's table is partial and in-frame only. The profile covers about 200,000 clones, with 65% to 80% appearing a single time and less than 2% taken by the ten largest. At sampling all donors were nominally healthy, likely with unrecorded immune exposures. The sample comprised PBMCs. This TCR was sampled from a man in his fifties in good health and CMV-seronegative.

Written as DNA, the CDR3 is TGCGCCAGCAGCCGAGAGGAGCGGGAGGGAAGCGAGCAGTACTTC. This translates into CASSREEREGSEQYF. The chain is built from TRBV4-1 and TRBJ2-7, with 10 bases matching TRBD2. The CDR3 covers 15 residues. Germline V gives CDR1 MGHRA, CDR2 YSYEKL. Trimming at V came to 4 bases and at J to 6 bases, leaving 9 bases not matched to a gene.